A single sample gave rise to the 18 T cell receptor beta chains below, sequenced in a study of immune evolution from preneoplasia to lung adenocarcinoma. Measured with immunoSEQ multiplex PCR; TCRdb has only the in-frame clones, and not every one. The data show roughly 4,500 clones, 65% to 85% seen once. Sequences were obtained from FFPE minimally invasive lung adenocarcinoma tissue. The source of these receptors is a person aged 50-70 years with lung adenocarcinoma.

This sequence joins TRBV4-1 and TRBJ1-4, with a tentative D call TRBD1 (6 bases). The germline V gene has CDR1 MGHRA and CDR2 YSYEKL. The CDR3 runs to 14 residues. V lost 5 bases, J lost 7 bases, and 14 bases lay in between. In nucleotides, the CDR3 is TGCGCCAGCAGCAAACAGGGTTCGTCTGAAAAACTGTTTTTT. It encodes CASSKQGSSEKLFF.

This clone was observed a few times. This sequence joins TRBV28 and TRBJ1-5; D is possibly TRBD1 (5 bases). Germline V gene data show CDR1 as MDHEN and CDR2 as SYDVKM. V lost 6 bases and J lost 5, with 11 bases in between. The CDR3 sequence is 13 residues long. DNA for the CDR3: TGTGCCAGCAGGGATTCGGGGGATCAGCCCCAGCATTTT. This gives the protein CASRDSGDQPQHF.

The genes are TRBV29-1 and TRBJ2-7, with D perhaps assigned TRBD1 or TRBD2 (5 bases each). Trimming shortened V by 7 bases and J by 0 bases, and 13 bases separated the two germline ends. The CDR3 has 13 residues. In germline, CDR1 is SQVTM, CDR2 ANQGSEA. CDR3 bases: TGCAGCGCCCTCACCGGGACCTCCTACGAGCAGTACTTC. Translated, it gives CSALTGTSYEQYF.

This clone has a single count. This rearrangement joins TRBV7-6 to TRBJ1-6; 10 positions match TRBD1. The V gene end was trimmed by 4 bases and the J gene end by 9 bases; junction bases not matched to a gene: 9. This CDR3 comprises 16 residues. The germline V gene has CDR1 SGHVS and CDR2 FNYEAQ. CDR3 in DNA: TGTGCCAGCAGCTCTAGTGCGGGACAGGGGTTTTCACCCCTCCACTTT. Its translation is CASSSSAGQGFSPLHF.

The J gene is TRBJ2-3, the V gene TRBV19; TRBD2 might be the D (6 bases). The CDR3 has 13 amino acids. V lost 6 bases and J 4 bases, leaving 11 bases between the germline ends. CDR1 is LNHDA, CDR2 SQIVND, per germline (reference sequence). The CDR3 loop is CASSWTTSDTQYF. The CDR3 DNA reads TGTGCCAGTAGCTGGACTACATCAGATACGCAGTATTTT.

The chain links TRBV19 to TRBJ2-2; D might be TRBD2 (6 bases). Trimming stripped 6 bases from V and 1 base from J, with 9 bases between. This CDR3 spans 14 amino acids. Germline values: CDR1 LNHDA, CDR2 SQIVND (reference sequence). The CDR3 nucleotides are TGTGCCAGTAGCGGAGGGAAGAACACCGGGGAGCTGTTTTTT. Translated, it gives CASSGGKNTGELFF.

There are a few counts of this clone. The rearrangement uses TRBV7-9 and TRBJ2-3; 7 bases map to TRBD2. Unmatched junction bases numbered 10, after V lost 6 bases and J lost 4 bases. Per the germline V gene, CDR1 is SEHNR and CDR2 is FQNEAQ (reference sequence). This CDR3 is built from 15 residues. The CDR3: CASSHQSGISDTQYF. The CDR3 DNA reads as TGTGCCAGCAGTCACCAAAGCGGGATCTCAGATACGCAGTATTTT.

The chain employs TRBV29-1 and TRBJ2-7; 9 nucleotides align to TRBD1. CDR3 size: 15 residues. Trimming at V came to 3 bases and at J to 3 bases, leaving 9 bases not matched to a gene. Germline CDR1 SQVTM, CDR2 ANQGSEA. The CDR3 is CSVEKPDRGNYEQYF. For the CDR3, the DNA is TGCAGCGTTGAGAAGCCAGACAGGGGGAACTACGAGCAGTACTTC.

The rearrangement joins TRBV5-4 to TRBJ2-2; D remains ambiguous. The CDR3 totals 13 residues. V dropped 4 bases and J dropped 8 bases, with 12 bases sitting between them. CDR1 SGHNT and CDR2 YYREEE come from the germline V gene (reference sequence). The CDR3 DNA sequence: TGTGCCAGCAGCCCTGTCGCTCGGGGGGAGCTGTTTTTT. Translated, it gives CASSPVARGELFF.

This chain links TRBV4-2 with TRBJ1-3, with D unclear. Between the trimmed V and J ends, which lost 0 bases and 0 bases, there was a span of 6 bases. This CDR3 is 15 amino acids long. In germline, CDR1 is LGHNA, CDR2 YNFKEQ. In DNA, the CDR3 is TGTGCCAGCAGCCAAGATGTCCCCTCTGGAAACACCATATATTTT. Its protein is CASSQDVPSGNTIYF.

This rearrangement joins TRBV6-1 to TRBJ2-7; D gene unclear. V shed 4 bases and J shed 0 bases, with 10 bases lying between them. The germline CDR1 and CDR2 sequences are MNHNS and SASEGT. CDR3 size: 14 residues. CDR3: CASSGVRNSYEQYF. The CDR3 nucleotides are TGTGCCAGCAGTGGGGTCAGGAACTCCTACGAGCAGTACTTC.

CDR3: CASRSTGGYEQYF. The CDR3 DNA is TGCGCCAGCAGGTCCACAGGGGGCTACGAGCAGTACTTC. The J gene is TRBJ2-7, the V gene TRBV4-1; 8 bases align to TRBD1. CDR1 and CDR2 (germline): MGHRA, YSYEKL. V was pared by 6 bases and J by 3 bases, with 4 bases of the junction left unmatched. This CDR3 has 13 amino acids.

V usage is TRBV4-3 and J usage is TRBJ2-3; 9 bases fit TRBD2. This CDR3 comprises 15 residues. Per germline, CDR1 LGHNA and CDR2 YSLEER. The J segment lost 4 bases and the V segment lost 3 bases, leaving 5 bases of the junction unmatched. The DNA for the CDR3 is TGCGCCAGCAGCCAGATAGCGGGAGTCTCAGATACGCAGTATTTT. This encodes CASSQIAGVSDTQYF.

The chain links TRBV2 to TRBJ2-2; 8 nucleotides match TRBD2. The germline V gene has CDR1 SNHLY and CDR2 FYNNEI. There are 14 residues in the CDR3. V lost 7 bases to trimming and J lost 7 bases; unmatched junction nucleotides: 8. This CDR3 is CASKRRGGIGELFF. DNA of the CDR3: TGTGCCAGCAAAAGACGGGGGGGGATCGGGGAGCTGTTTTTT.

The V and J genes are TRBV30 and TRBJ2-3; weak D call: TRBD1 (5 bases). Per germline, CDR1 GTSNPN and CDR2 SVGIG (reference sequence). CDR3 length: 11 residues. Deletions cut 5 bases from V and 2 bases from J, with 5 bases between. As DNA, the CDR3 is TGTGCCTGGGGGGCCACAGATACGCAGTATTTT. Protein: CAWGATDTQYF.

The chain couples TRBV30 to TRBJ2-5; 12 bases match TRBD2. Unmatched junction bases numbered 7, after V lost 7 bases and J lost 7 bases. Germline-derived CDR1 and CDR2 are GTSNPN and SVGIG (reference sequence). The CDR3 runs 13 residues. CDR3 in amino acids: CAYPPSGGGTQYF. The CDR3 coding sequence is TGTGCCTACCCTCCTAGCGGGGGGGGGACCCAGTACTTC.

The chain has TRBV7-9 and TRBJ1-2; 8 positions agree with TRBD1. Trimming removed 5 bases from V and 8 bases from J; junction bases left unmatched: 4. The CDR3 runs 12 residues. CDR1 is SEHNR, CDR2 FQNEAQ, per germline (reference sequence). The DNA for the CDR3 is TGTGCCAGCAGCGAGACAGGGGAGGGCTACACCTTC. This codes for CASSETGEGYTF.

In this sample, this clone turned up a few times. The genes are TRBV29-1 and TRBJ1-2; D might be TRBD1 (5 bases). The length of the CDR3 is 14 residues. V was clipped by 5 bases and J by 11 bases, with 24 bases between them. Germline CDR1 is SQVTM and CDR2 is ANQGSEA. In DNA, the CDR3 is TGCAGCGTTACGAACCCTCGGGACGGAATTGAGTACACCTTC. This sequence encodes CSVTNPRDGIEYTF. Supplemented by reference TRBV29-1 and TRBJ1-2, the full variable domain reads SAVISQKPSRDICQRGTSLTIQCQVDSQVTMMFWYRQQPGQSLTLIATANQGSEATYESGFVIDKFPISRPNLTFSTLTVSNMSPEDSSIYLCSVTNPRDGIEYTFGSGTRLTVV.